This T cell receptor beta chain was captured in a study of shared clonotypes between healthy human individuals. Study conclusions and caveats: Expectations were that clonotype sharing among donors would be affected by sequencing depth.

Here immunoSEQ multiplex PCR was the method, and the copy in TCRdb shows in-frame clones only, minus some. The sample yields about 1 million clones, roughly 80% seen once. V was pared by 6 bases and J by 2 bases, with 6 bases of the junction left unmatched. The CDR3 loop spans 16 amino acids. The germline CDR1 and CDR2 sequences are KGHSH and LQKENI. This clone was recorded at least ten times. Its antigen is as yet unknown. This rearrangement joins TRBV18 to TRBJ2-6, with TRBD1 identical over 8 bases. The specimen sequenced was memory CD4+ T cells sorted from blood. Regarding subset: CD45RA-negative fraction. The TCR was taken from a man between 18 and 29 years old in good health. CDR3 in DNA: TGTGCCAGCTCTCCAGGGACAGGAGCTGGGGCCAACGTCCTGACTTTC. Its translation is CASSPGTGAGANVLTF.